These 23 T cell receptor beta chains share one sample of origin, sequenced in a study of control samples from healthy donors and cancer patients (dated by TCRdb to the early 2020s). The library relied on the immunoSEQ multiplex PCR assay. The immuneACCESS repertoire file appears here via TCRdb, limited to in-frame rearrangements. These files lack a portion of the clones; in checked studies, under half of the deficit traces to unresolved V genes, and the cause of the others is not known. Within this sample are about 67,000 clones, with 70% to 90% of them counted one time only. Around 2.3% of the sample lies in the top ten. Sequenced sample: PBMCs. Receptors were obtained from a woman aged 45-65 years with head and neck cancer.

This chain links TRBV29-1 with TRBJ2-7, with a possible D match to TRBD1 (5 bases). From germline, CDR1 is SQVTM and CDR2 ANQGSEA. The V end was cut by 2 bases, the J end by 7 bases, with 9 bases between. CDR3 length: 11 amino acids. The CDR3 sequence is CSVEKGKEQYF. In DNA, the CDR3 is TGCAGCGTTGAAAAGGGGAAAGAGCAGTACTTC.

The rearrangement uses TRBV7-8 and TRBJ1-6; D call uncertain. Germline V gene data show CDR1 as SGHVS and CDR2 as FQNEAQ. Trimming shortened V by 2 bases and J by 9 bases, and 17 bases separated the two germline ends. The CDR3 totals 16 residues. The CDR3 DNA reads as TGTGCCAGCAGCTTATCATTTTCTGGGTCGGGTTCACCCCTCCACTTT. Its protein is CASSLSFSGSGSPLHF. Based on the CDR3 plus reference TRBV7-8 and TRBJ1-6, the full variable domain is GAGVSQSPRYKVAKRGQDVALRCDPISGHVSLFWYQQALGQGPEFLTYFQNEAQLDKSGLPSDRFFAERPEGSVSTLKIQRTQQEDSAVYLCASSLSFSGSGSPLHFGNGTRLTVT.

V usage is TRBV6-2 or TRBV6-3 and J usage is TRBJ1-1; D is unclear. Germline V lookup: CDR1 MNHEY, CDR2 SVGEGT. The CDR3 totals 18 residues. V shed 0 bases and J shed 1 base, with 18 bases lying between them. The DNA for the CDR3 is TGTGCCAGCAGTTACTCGAGGTGGCCTTCGGGGTCGAACACTGAAGCTTTCTTT. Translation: CASSYSRWPSGSNTEAFF.

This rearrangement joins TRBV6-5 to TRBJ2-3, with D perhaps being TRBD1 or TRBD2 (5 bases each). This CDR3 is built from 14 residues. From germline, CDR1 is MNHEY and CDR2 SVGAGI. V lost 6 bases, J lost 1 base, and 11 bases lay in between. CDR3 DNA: TGTGCCAGCAGCCGGGACCCCCGCACAGATACGCAGTATTTT. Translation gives CASSRDPRTDTQYF.

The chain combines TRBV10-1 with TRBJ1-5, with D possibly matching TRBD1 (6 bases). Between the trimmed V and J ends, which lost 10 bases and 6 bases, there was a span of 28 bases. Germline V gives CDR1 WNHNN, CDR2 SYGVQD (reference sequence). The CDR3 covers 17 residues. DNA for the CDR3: TGCGCCACGAAATCCCTGGGAAGGGGGAAGATTAGTCAGCCCCAGCATTTT. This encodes CATKSLGRGKISQPQHF.

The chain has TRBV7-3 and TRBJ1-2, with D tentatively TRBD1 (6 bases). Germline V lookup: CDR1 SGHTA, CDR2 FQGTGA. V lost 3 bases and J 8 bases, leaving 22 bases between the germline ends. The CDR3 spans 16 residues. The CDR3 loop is CASSLLGGREEGGYTF. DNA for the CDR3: TGTGCCAGCAGCTTGCTAGGGGGGCGCGAAGAGGGCGGCTACACCTTC.

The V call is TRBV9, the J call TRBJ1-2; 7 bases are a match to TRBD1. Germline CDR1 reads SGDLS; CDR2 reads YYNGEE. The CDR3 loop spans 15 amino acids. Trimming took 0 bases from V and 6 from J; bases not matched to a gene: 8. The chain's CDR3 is CASSVVDREVNGYTF. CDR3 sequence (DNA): TGTGCCAGCAGCGTAGTAGACAGGGAGGTCAATGGCTACACCTTC.

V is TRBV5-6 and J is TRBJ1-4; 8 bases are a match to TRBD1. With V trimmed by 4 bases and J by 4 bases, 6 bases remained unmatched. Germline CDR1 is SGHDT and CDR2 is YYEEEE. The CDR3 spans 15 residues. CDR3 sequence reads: CASSGGTGLNEKLFF. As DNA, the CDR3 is TGTGCCAGCAGCGGCGGGACAGGCCTTAATGAAAAACTGTTTTTT. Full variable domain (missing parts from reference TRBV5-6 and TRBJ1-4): DAGVTQSPTHLIKTRGQQVTLRCSPKSGHDTVSWYQQALGQGPQFIFQYYEEEERQRGNFPDRFSGHQFPNYSSELNVNALLLGDSALYLCASSGGTGLNEKLFFGSGTQLSVL.

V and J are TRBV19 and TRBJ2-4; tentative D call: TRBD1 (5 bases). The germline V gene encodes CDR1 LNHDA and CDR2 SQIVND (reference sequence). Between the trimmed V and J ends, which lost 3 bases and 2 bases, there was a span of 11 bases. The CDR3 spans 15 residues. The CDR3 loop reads CASSMSGATKNIQYF. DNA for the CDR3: TGTGCCAGTAGTATGTCTGGGGCAACCAAAAACATTCAGTACTTC. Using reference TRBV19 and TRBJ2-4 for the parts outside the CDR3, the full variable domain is DGGITQSPKYLFRKEGQNVTLSCEQNLNHDAMYWYRQDPGQGLRLIYYSQIVNDFQKGDIAEGYSVSREKKESFPLTVTSAQKNPTAFYLCASSMSGATKNIQYFGAGTRLSVL.

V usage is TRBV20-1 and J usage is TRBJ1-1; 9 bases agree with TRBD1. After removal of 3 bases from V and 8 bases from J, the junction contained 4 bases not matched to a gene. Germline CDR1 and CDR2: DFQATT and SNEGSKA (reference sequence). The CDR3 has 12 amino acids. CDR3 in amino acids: CSASPGQGEAFF. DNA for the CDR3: TGCAGTGCTAGTCCGGGACAGGGAGAAGCTTTCTTT.

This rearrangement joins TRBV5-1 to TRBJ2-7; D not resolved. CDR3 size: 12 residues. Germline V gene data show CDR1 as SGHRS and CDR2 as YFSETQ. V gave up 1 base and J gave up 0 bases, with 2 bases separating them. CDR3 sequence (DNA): TGCGCCAGCAGCTTGAGCTCCTACGAGCAGTACTTC. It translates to CASSLSSYEQYF.

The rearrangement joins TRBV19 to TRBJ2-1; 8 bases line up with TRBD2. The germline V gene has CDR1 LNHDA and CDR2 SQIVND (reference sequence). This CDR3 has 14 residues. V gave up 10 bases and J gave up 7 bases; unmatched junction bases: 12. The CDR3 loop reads CAIGDGGGPNEQFF. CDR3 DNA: TGTGCCATCGGGGACGGGGGGGGCCCGAATGAGCAGTTCTTC.

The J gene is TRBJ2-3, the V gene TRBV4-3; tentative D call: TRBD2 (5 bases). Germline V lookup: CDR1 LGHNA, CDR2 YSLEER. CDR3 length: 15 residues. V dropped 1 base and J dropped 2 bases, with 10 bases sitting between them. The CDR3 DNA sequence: TGCGCCAGCAGCCAAGGGCGAGCGGTCACAGATACGCAGTATTTT. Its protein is CASSQGRAVTDTQYF.

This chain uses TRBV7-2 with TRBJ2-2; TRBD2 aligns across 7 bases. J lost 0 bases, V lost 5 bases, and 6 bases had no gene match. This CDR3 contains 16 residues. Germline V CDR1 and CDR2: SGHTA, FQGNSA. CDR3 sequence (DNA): TGTGCCAGCAGCCCTAAGCGGGGCGCGAACACCGGGGAGCTGTTTTTT. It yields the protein CASSPKRGANTGELFF.

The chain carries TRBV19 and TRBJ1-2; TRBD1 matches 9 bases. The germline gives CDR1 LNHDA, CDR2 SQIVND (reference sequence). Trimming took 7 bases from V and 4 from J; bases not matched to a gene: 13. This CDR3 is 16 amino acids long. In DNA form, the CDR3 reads TGTGCCAGTACCCCCCCCGGGACAGGGAACTTCTATGGCTACACCTTC. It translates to CASTPPGTGNFYGYTF.

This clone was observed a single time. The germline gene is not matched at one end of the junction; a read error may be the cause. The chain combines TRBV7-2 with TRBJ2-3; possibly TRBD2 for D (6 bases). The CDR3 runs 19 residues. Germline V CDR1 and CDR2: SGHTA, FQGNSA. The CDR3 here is CASSNNPLARGRITDRQYF. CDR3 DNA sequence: TGTGCCAGCAGCAACAACCCTCTTGCTCGGGGGAGGATCACAGATAGGCAGTATTTT.

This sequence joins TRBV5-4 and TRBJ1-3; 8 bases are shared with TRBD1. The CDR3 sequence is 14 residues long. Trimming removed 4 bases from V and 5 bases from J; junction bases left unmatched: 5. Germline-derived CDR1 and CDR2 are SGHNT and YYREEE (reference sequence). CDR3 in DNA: TGTGCCAGCAGCCGAGGACAGGGCAGAAACACCATATATTTT. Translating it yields CASSRGQGRNTIYF.

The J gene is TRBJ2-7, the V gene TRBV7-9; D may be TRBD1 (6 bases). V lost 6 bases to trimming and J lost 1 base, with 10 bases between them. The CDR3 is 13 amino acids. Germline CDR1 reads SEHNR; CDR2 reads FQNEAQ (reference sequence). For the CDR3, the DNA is TGTGCCAGCAGGGACAGCCTTTCCTACGAGCAGTACTTC. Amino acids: CASRDSLSYEQYF.

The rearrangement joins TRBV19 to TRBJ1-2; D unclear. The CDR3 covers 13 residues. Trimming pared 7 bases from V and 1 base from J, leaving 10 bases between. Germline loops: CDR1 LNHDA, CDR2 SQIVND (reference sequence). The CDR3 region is CASTPGVNYGYTF. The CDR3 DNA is TGTGCCAGTACCCCCGGAGTTAACTATGGCTACACCTTC.

In DNA form, the CDR3 reads TGTGCCAGCAGCGACAGGCATGGCAATTCACCCCTCCACTTT. Encoded protein: CASSDRHGNSPLHF. V usage is TRBV3-1 (or the pseudogene TRBV3-2) and J usage is TRBJ1-6, with D tentatively TRBD1 (6 bases). Germline V lookup: CDR1 LGHDT, CDR2 YNNKEL (reference sequence). CDR3 length equals 14 residues. V dropped 5 bases and J dropped 7 bases, with 12 bases sitting between them.

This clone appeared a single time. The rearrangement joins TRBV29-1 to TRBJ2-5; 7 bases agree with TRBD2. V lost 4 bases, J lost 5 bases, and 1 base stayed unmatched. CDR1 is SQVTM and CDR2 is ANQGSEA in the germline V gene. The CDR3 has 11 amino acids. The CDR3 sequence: CSVGSGETQYF. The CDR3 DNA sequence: TGCAGCGTTGGTAGCGGGGAGACCCAGTACTTC.

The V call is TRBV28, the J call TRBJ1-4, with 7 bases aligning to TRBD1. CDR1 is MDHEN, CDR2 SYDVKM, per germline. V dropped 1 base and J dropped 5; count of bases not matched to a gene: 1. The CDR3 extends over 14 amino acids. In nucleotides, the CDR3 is TGTGCCAGCAGTTTATCGGGACAGAATGAAAAACTGTTTTTT. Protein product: CASSLSGQNEKLFF. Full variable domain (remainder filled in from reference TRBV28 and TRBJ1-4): DVKVTQSSRYLVKRTGEKVFLECVQDMDHENMFWYRQDPGLGLRLIYFSYDVKMKEKGDIPEGYSVSREKKERFSLILESASTNQTSMYLCASSLSGQNEKLFFGSGTQLSVL.

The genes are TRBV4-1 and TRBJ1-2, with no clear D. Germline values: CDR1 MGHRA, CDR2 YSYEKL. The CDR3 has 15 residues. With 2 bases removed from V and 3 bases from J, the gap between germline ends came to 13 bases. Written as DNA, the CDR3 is TGCGCCAGCAGCCAATTTCAACTCGGCTACTATGGCTACACCTTC. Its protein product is CASSQFQLGYYGYTF.